This TCR beta chain stems from a study of OX40 agonist ivuxolimab in advanced cancers. Across the study: In this trial design, patients received ivuxolimab intravenously at 0.01 to 10 mg/kg every 2 weeks. General study results and limits: More expanded clones were found, on average, in CD8+ than in CD4+ T cells. CD4+ and CD8+ blood T cells expanded clonally by week 6 at 0.1 to 3.0 mg/kg. The study found among the lowest clonal expansion in partial responders at 0.1-3.0 mg/kg.

This clone was recorded once. Antigen unknown. Germline V lookup: CDR1 SGHRS, CDR2 YFSETQ. Germline trimming cut 5 bases from V and 3 bases from J; bases unmatched to any gene: 18. The CDR3 totals 19 residues. Sequencing used immunoSEQ multiplex PCR; TCRdb keeps in-frame clones, though not all of them. This repertoire shows 75,000 to 100,000 clones, about 84% found once; its top ten account for roughly 5.4%. This rearrangement joins TRBV5-1 to TRBJ2-1; 9 positions agree with TRBD2. Material: CD4+ or CD8+ T cells sorted from blood, obtained in a trial of the OX40 agonist ivuxolimab. This TCR came from an adult with an advanced solid tumor such as melanoma, head and neck, liver or kidney cancer. Here the CDR3 reads CASRVQGEGLAGLYNEQFF. Here the CDR3 DNA reads TGCGCCAGCAGGGTACAGGGAGAGGGACTAGCAGGGCTCTACAATGAGCAGTTCTTC.